This T cell receptor beta chain came from a study of T cell responses to AZD1222 COVID-19 vaccine. Study-wide findings and caveats: Seropositivity was recorded at baseline in only a handful of AZD1222 recipients. Spike regions recognized by vaccine-associated CD4 TCRs spanned the protein, led by 160-218 and 743-854. Spike-specific TCR repertoires showed rising breadth and depth after two AZD1222 doses. Clonal diversity was possibly underestimated, and the donors were mostly white British, with more females.

The table came from immunoSEQ multiplex PCR; TCRdb's copy has only in-frame clones and leaves some out. The table records 150,000 or so clones, 80% to 95% of them present only once. Germline V gene sequence: CDR1 SGHTA, CDR2 FQGNSA. CDR3 length: 11 amino acids. Trimming pared 4 bases from V and 1 base from J, leaving 2 bases between. Worth noting for this clone: The antigen remains undetermined.

This chain uses TRBV7-2 with TRBJ2-7; D is unresolved. The material sequenced was peripheral blood, taken on day 0 of AZD1222 vaccination. The receptor's source is an adult in good health. CDR3 sequence (DNA): TGTGCCAGCAGCTGGTCCTACGAGCAGTACTTC. Residues: CASSWSYEQYF.